A selection of T cell receptor beta chains follows, all from one sample in a study of siplizumab effects on memory and regulatory T cells. TCRdb's copy holds only in-frame clones and misses some; the assay was immunoSEQ multiplex PCR. The sample includes about 50,000 clones, 93% of them seen just once. Material: CD8+ T cells sorted from blood. Receptors were obtained from a human donor in good health. Each CDR3 is given with its conserved first and last residue. The D gene is left open where the match is weak. The listing skips clone size in some rows; elsewhere it reads once, few, many or a size class.

J gene | V gene | CDR3 length | D gene | clone size | CDR3 protein | CDR3 DNA
TRBJ2-7 | TRBV10-2 | 15 | TRBD2 | NA | CASDSRTSGSYEQYF | TGCGCCAGCGATTCCAGGACTAGCGGGAGCTACGAGCAGTACTTC
TRBJ2-7 | TRBV29-1 | 15 | TRBD2 | NA | CSVGTSGSRGYEQYF | TGCAGCGTTGGGACTAGCGGGAGTAGGGGTTACGAGCAGTACTTC
TRBJ2-2 | TRBV28 | 16 | TRBD1 | NA | CASSGIGQANTGELFF | TGTGCCAGCAGCGGAATAGGACAGGCGAACACCGGGGAGCTGTTTTTT
TRBJ2-3 | TRBV9 | 15 | NA | once | CASSVRGQMADTQYF | TGTGCCAGCAGCGTACGCGGCCAGATGGCAGATACGCAGTATTTT
TRBJ2-5 | TRBV11-1 | 12 | NA | NA | CASSSSLETQYF | TGTGCCAGCAGCTCAAGCTTGGAGACCCAGTACTTC
TRBJ2-1 | TRBV28 | 15 | NA | NA | CASSLMGSSYNEQFF | TGTGCCAGCAGTCTGATGGGCAGCTCCTACAATGAGCAGTTCTTC
TRBJ2-1 | TRBV27 | 17 | TRBD2 | NA | CASSLSKLAAPYNEQFF | TGTGCCAGCAGTTTATCGAAACTAGCGGCCCCCTACAATGAGCAGTTCTTC
TRBJ2-7 | TRBV13 | 16 | NA | NA | CAGSPFAGELTGEQYF | TGTGCCGGCAGCCCATTTGCTGGAGAGCTTACGGGGGAGCAGTACTTC
TRBJ2-7 | TRBV7-9 | 14 | NA | NA | CASSPEGGRNEQYF | TGTGCCAGCAGCCCCGAAGGGGGACGGAACGAGCAGTACTTC
TRBJ2-7 | TRBV4-1 | 15 | NA | once | CASSQRTPGEWEQYF | TGCGCCAGCAGCCAGAGGACTCCCGGCGAATGGGAGCAGTACTTC
TRBJ2-7 | TRBV28 | 11 | NA | NA | CASSYDYEQYF | TGTGCCAGCAGTTACGACTACGAGCAGTACTTC
TRBJ2-5 | TRBV18 | 13 | NA | NA | CATVNPVRETQYF | TGTGCCACCGTTAACCCAGTCAGAGAGACCCAGTACTTC
TRBJ1-2 | TRBV9 | 12 | NA | NA | CASSLTSYGYTF | TGTGCCAGCAGCCTCACATCGTATGGCTACACCTTC
TRBJ2-3 | TRBV7-9 | 16 | NA | NA | CASSLGPGRRNDTQYF | TGTGCCAGCAGCTTAGGTCCGGGACGGAGAAATGATACGCAGTATTTT
TRBJ2-5 | TRBV9 | 14 | TRBD2 | NA | CASSDGRDQETQYF | TGTGCCAGCAGCGACGGGAGGGACCAAGAGACCCAGTACTTC
TRBJ2-7 | TRBV10-3 | 14 | NA | NA | CAISALGGSYEQYF | TGTGCCATCAGTGCCCTGGGGGGTTCCTACGAGCAGTACTTC
TRBJ1-1 | TRBV13 | 18 | NA | NA | CASSFGSGGAGSYTEAFF | TGTGCCAGCAGCTTCGGGTCGGGGGGCGCTGGCTCCTACACTGAAGCTTTCTTT
TRBJ2-1 | TRBV19 | 15 | NA | NA | CASSPAQGIYNEQFF | TGTGCCAGTAGTCCGGCGCAGGGGATCTACAATGAGCAGTTCTTC
TRBJ2-4 | TRBV27 | 16 | NA | NA | CASSPAPGKLWDIQYF | TGTGCCAGCAGCCCAGCCCCCGGGAAACTCTGGGACATTCAGTACTTC
TRBJ2-1 | TRBV20-1 | 11 | NA | NA | CSADRNNEQFF | TGCAGTGCGGATAGGAACAATGAGCAGTTCTTC
TRBJ1-3 | TRBV6-6 | 11 | NA | NA | CASKAGNTIYF | TGTGCCAGCAAGGCAGGAAACACCATATATTTT
TRBJ1-3 | TRBV11-1 | 13 | NA | NA | CASSLAVGNTIYF | TGTGCCAGCAGCTTAGCAGTAGGAAACACCATATATTTT
TRBJ2-5 | TRBV5-1 | 12 | NA | NA | CASSSESETQYF | TGCGCCAGCAGCTCGGAGTCGGAGACCCAGTACTTC
TRBJ2-1 | TRBV19 | 14 | TRBD2 | NA | CATTGASGRGQQFF | TGTGCCACGACAGGGGCTAGCGGGAGAGGGCAGCAGTTCTTC
TRBJ1-5 | TRBV30 | 15 | NA | NA | CAWSVVGSQNQPQHF | TGTGCCTGGAGTGTAGTTGGTTCCCAGAATCAGCCCCAGCATTTT
TRBJ2-7 | TRBV6-4 | 15 | NA | NA | CASSDSPGPSYEQYF | TGTGCCAGCAGTGACTCGCCAGGGCCCTCCTACGAGCAGTACTTC
TRBJ1-2 | TRBV2 | 13 | NA | NA | CASSIQVNYGYTF | TGTGCCAGCAGCATACAGGTTAACTATGGCTACACCTTC
TRBJ2-7 | TRBV7-9 | 14 | NA | NA | CASRSDWSSYEQYF | TGTGCCAGCAGATCGGACTGGAGCTCCTACGAGCAGTACTTC
TRBJ1-1 | TRBV28 | 13 | NA | NA | CASSYAGDTEAFF | TGTGCCAGCAGTTACGCAGGGGACACTGAAGCTTTCTTT
TRBJ2-7 | TRBV6-5 | 13 | NA | NA | CASSYSTGNPLYF | TGTGCCAGCAGTTACTCGACGGGGAACCCACTGTACTTC